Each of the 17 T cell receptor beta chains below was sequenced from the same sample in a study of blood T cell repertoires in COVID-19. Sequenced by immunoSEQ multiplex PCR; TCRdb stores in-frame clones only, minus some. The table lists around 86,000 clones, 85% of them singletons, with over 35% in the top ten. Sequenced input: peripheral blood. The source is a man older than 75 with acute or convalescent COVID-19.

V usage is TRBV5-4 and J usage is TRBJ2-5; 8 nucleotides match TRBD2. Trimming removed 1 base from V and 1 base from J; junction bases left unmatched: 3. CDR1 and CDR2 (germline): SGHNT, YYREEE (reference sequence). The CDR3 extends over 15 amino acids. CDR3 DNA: TGTGCCAGCAGCTTGACTAGCGGAGCCCAAGAGACCCAGTACTTC. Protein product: CASSLTSGAQETQYF.

The CDR3: CASSQPPGYEQYF. DNA of the CDR3: TGTGCCAGCAGCCAGCCCCCCGGCTACGAGCAGTACTTC. The J gene is TRBJ2-7, the V gene TRBV14; D gene uncertain. The V end lost 3 bases, the J end lost 3 bases, and 9 bases lay between the germline ends. Looked up from germline, CDR1 is SGHDN and CDR2 is FVKESK. This CDR3 comprises 13 residues.

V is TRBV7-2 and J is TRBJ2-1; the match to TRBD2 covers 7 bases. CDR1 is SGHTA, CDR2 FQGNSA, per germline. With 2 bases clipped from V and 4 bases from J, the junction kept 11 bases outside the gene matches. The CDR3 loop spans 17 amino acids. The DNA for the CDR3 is TGTGCCAGCAGCTTAATAGCGGGCGCGGGGTCATACAATGAGCAGTTCTTC. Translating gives CASSLIAGAGSYNEQFF.

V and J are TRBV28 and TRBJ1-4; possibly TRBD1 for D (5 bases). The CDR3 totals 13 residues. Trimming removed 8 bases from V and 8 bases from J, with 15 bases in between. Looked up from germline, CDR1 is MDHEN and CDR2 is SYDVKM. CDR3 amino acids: CASGGGLGEKLFF. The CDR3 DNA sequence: TGTGCCAGCGGGGGGGGATTGGGCGAAAAACTGTTTTTT.

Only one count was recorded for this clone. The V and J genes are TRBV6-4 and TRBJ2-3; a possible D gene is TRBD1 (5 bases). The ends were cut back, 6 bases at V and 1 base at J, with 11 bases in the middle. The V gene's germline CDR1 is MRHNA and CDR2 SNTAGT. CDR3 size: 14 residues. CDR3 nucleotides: TGTGCCAGCAGCCAGGGCGTGGGCACAGATACGCAGTATTTT. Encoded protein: CASSQGVGTDTQYF.

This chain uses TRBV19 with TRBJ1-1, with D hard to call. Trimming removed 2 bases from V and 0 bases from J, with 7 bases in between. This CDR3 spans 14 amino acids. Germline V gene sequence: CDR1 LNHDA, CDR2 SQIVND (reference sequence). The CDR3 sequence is CASSISLMNTEAFF. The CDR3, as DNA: TGTGCCAGTAGTATATCACTGATGAACACTGAAGCTTTCTTT.

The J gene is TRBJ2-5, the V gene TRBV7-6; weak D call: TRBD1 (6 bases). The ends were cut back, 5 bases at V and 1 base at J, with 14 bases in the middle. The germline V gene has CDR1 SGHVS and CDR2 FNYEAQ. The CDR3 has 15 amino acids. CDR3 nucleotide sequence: TGTGCCAGCAGCCGTCCCGTCAGGGGCCAAGAGACCCAGTACTTC. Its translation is CASSRPVRGQETQYF.

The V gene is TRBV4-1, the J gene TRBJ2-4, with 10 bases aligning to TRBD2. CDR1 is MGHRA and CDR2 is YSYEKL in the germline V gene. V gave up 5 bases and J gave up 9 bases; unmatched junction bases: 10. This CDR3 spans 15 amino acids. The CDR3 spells CASSSRAGGRGIQYF. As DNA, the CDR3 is TGCGCCAGCAGCTCCCGAGCGGGAGGGAGGGGCATTCAGTACTTC.

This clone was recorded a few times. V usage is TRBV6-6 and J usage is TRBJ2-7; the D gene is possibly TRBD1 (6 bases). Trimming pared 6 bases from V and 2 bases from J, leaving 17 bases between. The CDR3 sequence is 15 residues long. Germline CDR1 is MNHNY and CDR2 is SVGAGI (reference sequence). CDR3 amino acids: CASSPSGTKAYEQYF. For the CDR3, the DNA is TGTGCCAGCAGCCCTTCCGGGACAAAAGCCTACGAGCAGTACTTC.

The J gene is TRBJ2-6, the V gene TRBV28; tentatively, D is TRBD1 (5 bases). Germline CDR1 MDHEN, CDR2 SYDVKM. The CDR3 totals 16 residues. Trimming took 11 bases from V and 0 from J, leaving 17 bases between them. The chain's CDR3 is CAPHRQRTSGANVLTF. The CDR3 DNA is TGTGCCCCCCATCGACAGAGAACCTCTGGGGCCAACGTCCTGACTTTC.

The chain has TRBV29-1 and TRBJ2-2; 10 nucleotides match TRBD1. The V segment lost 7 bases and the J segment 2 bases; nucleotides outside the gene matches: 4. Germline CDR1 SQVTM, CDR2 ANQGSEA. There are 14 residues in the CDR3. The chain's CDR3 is CSGGTGENTGELFF. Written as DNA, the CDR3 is TGCAGCGGGGGGACAGGGGAAAACACCGGGGAGCTGTTTTTT.

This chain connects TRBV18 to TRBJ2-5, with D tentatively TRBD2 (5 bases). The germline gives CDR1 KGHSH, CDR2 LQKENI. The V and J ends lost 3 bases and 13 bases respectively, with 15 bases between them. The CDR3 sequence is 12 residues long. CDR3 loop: CASSPEEDPRYF. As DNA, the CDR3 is TGTGCCAGCTCACCTGAGGAGGATCCCCGGTACTTC.

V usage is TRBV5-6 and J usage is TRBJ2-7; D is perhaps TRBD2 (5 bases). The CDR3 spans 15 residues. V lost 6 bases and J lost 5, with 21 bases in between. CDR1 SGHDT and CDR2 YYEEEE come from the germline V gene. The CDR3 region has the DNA TGTGCCAGCACCAAAAGGACTGCTCTGGGCCACGAGCAGTACTTC. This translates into CASTKRTALGHEQYF.

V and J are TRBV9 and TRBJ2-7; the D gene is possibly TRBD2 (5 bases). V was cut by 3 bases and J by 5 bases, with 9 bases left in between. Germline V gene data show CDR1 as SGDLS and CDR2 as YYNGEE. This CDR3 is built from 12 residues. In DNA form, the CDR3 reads TGTGCCAGCAGCGCCGGAGGCGACGAGCAGTACTTC. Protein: CASSAGGDEQYF.

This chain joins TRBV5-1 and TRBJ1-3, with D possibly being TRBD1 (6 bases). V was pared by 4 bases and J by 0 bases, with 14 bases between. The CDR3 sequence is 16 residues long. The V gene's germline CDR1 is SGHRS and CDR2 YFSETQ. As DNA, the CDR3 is TGCGCCAGCAGCCCCAAACAGGGCCCCTCTGGAAACACCATATATTTT. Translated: CASSPKQGPSGNTIYF.

The CDR3 bases are TGCAGCGTTGATGGGGGCCCCTACGAGCAGTACTTC. The encoded protein is CSVDGGPYEQYF. J is TRBJ2-7 and V is TRBV29-1; possible D gene TRBD1, 6 bases. Germline-derived CDR1 and CDR2 are SQVTM and ANQGSEA. V shed 3 bases and J shed 2 bases, with 8 bases lying between them. The CDR3 consists of 12 residues.

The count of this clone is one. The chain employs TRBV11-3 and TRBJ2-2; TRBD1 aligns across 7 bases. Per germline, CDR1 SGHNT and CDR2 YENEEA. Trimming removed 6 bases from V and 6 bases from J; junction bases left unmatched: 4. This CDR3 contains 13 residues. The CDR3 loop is CASSDRAPGELFF. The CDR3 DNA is TGTGCCAGCAGTGACAGGGCCCCCGGGGAGCTGTTTTTT. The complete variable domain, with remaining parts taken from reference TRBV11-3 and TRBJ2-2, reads EAGVVQSPRYKIIEKKQPVAFWCNPISGHNTLYWYLQNLGQGPELLIRYENEEAVDDSQLPKDRFSAERLKGVDSTLKIQPAELGDSAVYLCASSDRAPGELFFGEGSRLTVL.